What follows are 24 T cell receptor beta chains derived from one specimen sequenced in a study of human CD8 memory T cell subsets (dated by TCRdb to about 2020). A Human TCR Profiling Kit was used to prepare UMI-labeled 5' RACE TCRbeta libraries. TCRdb reprocessed the reads and lists each CDR3 protein sequence as a single entry, with no DNA. The data table for this sample lists several thousand distinct CDR3 sequences. The top ten clonotypes cover around 22% of the sample. The specimen sequenced was CD8+ T cells from PBMCs. All receptors derive from a human donor in good health.

The rearrangement joins TRBV7-9 to TRBJ2-5; TCRdb names TRBD1, which stays unverified in the absence of DNA. Germline V gene data show CDR1 as SEHNR and CDR2 as FQNEAQ (reference sequence). CDR3 size: 16 residues. The CDR3 reads CASSSSGQQYQETQYF.

The chain couples TRBV12-3 or TRBV12-4 to TRBJ1-5; without DNA, the TCRdb call of TRBD1 cannot be checked. This CDR3 is built from 14 residues. The CDR3 spells CASSPNRGNQPQHF.

The chain combines TRBV28 with TRBJ2-5; as DNA is missing, the TRBD1 call by TCRdb cannot be tested. The CDR3 has 16 residues. From germline, CDR1 is MDHEN and CDR2 SYDVKM. CDR3 sequence reads: CASSGGSGQIGETQYF.

The rearrangement uses TRBV5-1 and TRBJ1-1. The CDR3 contains 15 residues. Looked up from germline, CDR1 is SGHRS and CDR2 is YFSETQ. Here the CDR3 reads CASSLKGVRNTEAFF.

This chain uses TRBV28 with TRBJ1-2. The CDR3 loop spans 15 amino acids. Per germline, CDR1 MDHEN and CDR2 SYDVKM. CDR3 in amino acids: CASSLRVSTHYGYTF.

The genes are TRBV7-9 and TRBJ1-2. Per the germline V gene, CDR1 is SEHNR and CDR2 is FQNEAQ (reference sequence). The length of the CDR3 is 15 residues. Here the CDR3 reads CASSLVLGSDYGYTF. Combining the CDR3 with reference TRBV7-9 and TRBJ1-2 gives the whole variable domain DTGVSQNPRHKITKRGQNVTFRCDPISEHNRLYWYRQTLGQGPEFLTYFQNEAQLEKSRLLSDRFSAERPKGSFSTLEIQRTEQGDSAMYLCASSLVLGSDYGYTFGSGTRLTVV.

The V gene is TRBV24-1, the J gene TRBJ2-1; TCRdb picks TRBD2, but there is no DNA to check that call. The CDR3 covers 15 residues. Germline V gene lookup returns CDR1 KGHDR and CDR2 SFDVKD. The CDR3 loop is CATSDFGGPGNEQFF.

The chain has TRBV4-2 and TRBJ2-1; TCRdb's D gene call, TRBD2, goes unchecked for lack of DNA. Germline V gene data show CDR1 as LGHNA and CDR2 as YNFKEQ. The CDR3 totals 20 residues. The CDR3 loop reads CASSQENVATTSGNGDEQFF.

This sequence joins TRBV28 and TRBJ2-3. Looked up from germline, CDR1 is MDHEN and CDR2 is SYDVKM. The CDR3 runs 12 residues. CDR3: CASSYVTDTQYF.

This chain joins TRBV7-6 and TRBJ2-1. Germline CDR1 reads SGHVS; CDR2 reads FNYEAQ. The CDR3 length is 13 residues. The CDR3 spells CASSPDVTLEQFF.

The CDR3 loop is CASKLTGGSYEQYF. The genes are TRBV19 and TRBJ2-7; checking the TCRdb D call of TRBD1 is not possible without DNA. This CDR3 spans 14 amino acids. Germline CDR1 reads LNHDA; CDR2 reads SQIVND (reference sequence).

The V call is TRBV12-3 or TRBV12-4, the J call TRBJ2-3. CDR3 size: 12 residues. The chain's CDR3 is CASSFDPDTQYF.

This clonotype is labeled medium-sized (0.01 to 0.1%) based on frequency. J is TRBJ2-7 and V is TRBV10-2. The CDR3 totals 12 residues. From germline, CDR1 is WSHSY and CDR2 SAAADI. The CDR3 reads CASSDGVGEQYF.

This sequence joins TRBV11-2 and TRBJ2-1; TCRdb designates TRBD1, a call that cannot be tested without DNA. The CDR3 is made up of 15 amino acids. The germline CDR1 and CDR2 sequences are SGHAT and FQNNGV. CDR3 protein: CASSDEGLGPNEQFF.

V and J are TRBV9 and TRBJ2-1; the D call from TCRdb, TRBD1, cannot be confirmed without DNA. This CDR3 contains 15 residues. Germline V gene sequence: CDR1 SGDLS, CDR2 YYNGEE. The chain's CDR3 is CASSDQGVPYNEQFF.

The genes are TRBV29-1 and TRBJ2-2. CDR1 is SQVTM, CDR2 ANQGSEA, per germline. The CDR3 contains 13 residues. CDR3 residues: CSVEDSNTGELFF.

V is TRBV5-5 and J is TRBJ2-7; the TRBD2 assignment by TCRdb is unverifiable without DNA. This CDR3 comprises 15 residues. Germline CDR1 is SGHKS and CDR2 is YYEKEE (reference sequence). The CDR3 is CASSFLAGGAYEQYF.

The genes are TRBV7-8 and TRBJ2-5; the TCRdb call, TRBD1, lacks DNA for checking. Per germline, CDR1 SGHVS and CDR2 FQNEAQ. The CDR3 sequence is 12 residues long. The CDR3 here is CASTLGKETQYF.

CDR3 region: CASSYRGANTGELFF. This chain connects TRBV28 to TRBJ2-2; without DNA, the TCRdb call of TRBD1 cannot be checked. CDR1 and CDR2 (germline): MDHEN, SYDVKM. CDR3 length: 15 amino acids.

The chain combines TRBV27 with TRBJ2-7; with no DNA, the TCRdb D assignment of TRBD2 cannot be verified. The CDR3 spans 15 residues. CDR1 and CDR2 (germline): MNHEY, SMNVEV (reference sequence). This CDR3 reads CASKSRSGTSYEQYF.

This rearrangement joins TRBV5-5 to TRBJ1-5; lacking DNA, the TRBD1 call made by TCRdb goes unchecked. Germline loops: CDR1 SGHKS, CDR2 YYEKEE (reference sequence). This CDR3 has 18 amino acids. The CDR3 spells CASSSKMRRDRDMQPQHF. Full variable domain (rest looked up from reference TRBV5-5 and TRBJ1-5): DAGVTQSPTHLIKTRGQQVTLRCSPISGHKSVSWYQQVLGQGPQFIFQYYEKEERGRGNFPDRFSARQFPNYSSELNVNALLLGDSALYLCASSSKMRRDRDMQPQHFGDGTRLSIL.

This clonotype is large by frequency. This chain connects TRBV5-5 to TRBJ2-1; TCRdb gives TRBD1 as the D gene, but with no DNA this cannot be confirmed. Germline lookup yields CDR1 SGHKS and CDR2 YYEKEE (reference sequence). This CDR3 contains 14 residues. CDR3 amino acids: CASSLGDRGNEQFF.

J is TRBJ1-5 and V is TRBV5-1; the D gene TCRdb calls, TRBD1, cannot be checked with no DNA. This CDR3 has 13 residues. The germline CDR1 and CDR2 sequences are SGHRS and YFSETQ. CDR3 amino acids: CARVQTGHQPQHF.

The V call is TRBV7-9, the J call TRBJ2-7; the D call of TRBD1 rests on TCRdb alone, since no DNA is present to check it. Germline V CDR1 and CDR2: SEHNR, FQNEAQ (reference sequence). The CDR3 loop spans 14 amino acids. The CDR3 here is CASSSPGTGAEQYF. Filled out from reference TRBV7-9 and TRBJ2-7, the complete variable domain reads DTGVSQNPRHKITKRGQNVTFRCDPISEHNRLYWYRQTLGQGPEFLTYFQNEAQLEKSRLLSDRFSAERPKGSFSTLEIQRTEQGDSAMYLCASSSPGTGAEQYFGPGTRLTVT.